The clone carrying this T cell receptor (beta chain) was detected only a few times. Its antigen is currently unknown. This specimen comes from a study of response to subunit inactivated influenza vaccine. TCRdb analysed the RT-PCR reads with MiXCR anew, one entry per CDR3 protein. The sample consists of a few hundred thousand distinct CDR3 sequences, approximately 15% of them appearing once. The V gene's germline CDR1 is SGHKS and CDR2 YYEKEE (reference sequence). V lost 4 bases, J lost 4 bases, and 14 bases lay in between. The CDR3 contains 14 residues. Study findings and constraints: Seasonal influenza vaccination, on each occasion, was suggested by the authors to recruit few new T cells.

The sequences come from PBMCs from blood, collected 11 to 12 days after vaccination. The source of this sequence is a man in his fifties who received an inactivated influenza vaccine. The chain employs TRBV5-5 and TRBJ1-2; D possibly corresponds to TRBD1 (6 bases). The CDR3 coding sequence is TGTGCCAGCAGCAATCGGACAGACTCCTATGGCTACACCTTC. It encodes CASSNRTDSYGYTF.